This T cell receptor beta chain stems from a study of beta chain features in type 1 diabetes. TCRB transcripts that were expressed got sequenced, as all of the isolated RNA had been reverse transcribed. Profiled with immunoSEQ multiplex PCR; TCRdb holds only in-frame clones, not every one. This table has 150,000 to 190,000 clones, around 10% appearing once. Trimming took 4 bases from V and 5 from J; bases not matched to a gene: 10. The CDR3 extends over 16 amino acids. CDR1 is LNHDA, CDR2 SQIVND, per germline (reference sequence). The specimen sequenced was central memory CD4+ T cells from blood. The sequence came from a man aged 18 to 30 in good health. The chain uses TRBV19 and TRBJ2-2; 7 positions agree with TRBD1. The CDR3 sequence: CASSRRQGTLTGELFF. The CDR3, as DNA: TGTGCCAGTAGTAGGAGACAGGGTACGTTGACCGGGGAGCTGTTTTTT.